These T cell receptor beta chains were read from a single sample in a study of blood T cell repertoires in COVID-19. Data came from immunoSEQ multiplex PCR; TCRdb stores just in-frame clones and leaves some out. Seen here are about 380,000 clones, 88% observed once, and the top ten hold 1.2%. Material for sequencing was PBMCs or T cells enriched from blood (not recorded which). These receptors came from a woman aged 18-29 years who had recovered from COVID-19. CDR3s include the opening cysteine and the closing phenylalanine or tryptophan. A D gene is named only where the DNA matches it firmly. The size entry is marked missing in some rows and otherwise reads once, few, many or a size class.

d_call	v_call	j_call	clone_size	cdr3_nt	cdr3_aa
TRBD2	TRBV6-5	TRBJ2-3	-	TGTGCCAGCAGAGGCCACGGACTAGCGGTGAATACGCAGTATTTT	CASRGHGLAVNTQYF
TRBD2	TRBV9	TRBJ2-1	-	TGTGCCAGCACAACCAGCGGGGGGGCGGAAAATGAGCAGTTCTTC	CASTTSGGAENEQFF
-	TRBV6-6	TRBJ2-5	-	TGTGCCAGCACCCTCCCTAGGGGGGGGTGGGAGACCCAGTACTTC	CASTLPRGGWETQYF
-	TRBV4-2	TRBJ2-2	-	TGTGCCAGCAGCCAAGGGACACAGGGCACCGGGGAGCTGTTTTTT	CASSQGTQGTGELFF
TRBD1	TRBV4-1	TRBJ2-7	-	TGCGCCAGCAGCGCACAGGGGGCCTACGAGCAGTACTTC	CASSAQGAYEQYF
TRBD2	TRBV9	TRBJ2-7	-	TGTGCCAGCAGCCCGTTGGACGGGACTAGCTCCTACGAGCAGTACTTC	CASSPLDGTSSYEQYF
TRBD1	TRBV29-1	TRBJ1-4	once	TGCAGCGTCGGACAGGGGGCACGGGAAAAACTGTTTTTT	CSVGQGAREKLFF
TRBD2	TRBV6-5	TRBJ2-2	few	TGTGCCAGCAGTTACTCCGCGGGGGGGCCCGCCGGGGAGCTGTTTTTT	CASSYSAGGPAGELFF
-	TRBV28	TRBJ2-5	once	TGTGCCAGCAATCCCTTAGGACAAACCCGTGAGACCCAGTACTTC	CASNPLGQTRETQYF
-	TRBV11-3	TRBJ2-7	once	TGTGCCAGCAGCTTAGTCAAGCCCCTTGGCGAGCAGTACTTC	CASSLVKPLGEQYF
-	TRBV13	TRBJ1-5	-	TGTGCCAGCAGCTTAGGTCAGGTCCAGCCCCAGCATTTT	CASSLGQVQPQHF
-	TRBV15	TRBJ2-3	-	TGTGCCACCGCAATCACAGGGTATACGCAGTATTTT	CATAITGYTQYF
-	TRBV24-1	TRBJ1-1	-	TGTGCCACCAGTGACCGGGGGGGTCCAGGGAGGACTTTCTTT	CATSDRGGPGRTFF
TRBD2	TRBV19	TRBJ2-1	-	TGTGCCAGTAGTGGGGAATTAAGGACTAGCGGGGGCTACAATGAGCAGTTCTTC	CASSGELRTSGGYNEQFF
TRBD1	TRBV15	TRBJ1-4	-	TGTGCCACCAGCTTCAGGACAGGGGGATGGGAAAAACTGTTTTTT	CATSFRTGGWEKLFF
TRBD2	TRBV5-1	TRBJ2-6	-	TGCGCCAGCAGCGGCAGGGAGGGCTCTGGGGCCAACGTCCTGACTTTC	CASSGREGSGANVLTF
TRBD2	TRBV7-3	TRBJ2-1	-	TGTGCCAGCAGCTCTAGCGGGGGGGCCATCGATGAGCAGTTCTTC	CASSSSGGAIDEQFF
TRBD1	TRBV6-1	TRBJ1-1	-	TGTGCCAGCAGTGAAATATTTGGACAGGGGCGTACTGAAGCTTTCTTT	CASSEIFGQGRTEAFF
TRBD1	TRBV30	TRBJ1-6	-	TGTGCCTCACCGGGACAGGGGACATCACCCCTCCACTTT	CASPGQGTSPLHF
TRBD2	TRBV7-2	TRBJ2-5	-	TGTGCCAGCAGCCCGCGACTAGCGGGGGGTAGAGAGACCCAGTACTTC	CASSPRLAGGRETQYF
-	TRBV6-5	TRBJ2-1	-	TGTGCCAGCAGGGGGCAGTCCGCTTGGAATGAGCAGTTCTTC	CASRGQSAWNEQFF
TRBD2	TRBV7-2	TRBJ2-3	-	TGTGCCAGCAGCTCCTCTACGCGGGGGGCTATAGATACGCAGTATTTT	CASSSSTRGAIDTQYF
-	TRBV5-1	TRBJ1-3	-	TGCGCCAGCAGCTTGGCCCTCTCTGGAAACACCATATATTTT	CASSLALSGNTIYF
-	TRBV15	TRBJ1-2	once	TGTGCCACCAGCAGTCTACTTTCGCCGGGGGGGCTCGCGGGAGATGGCTACACCTTC	CATSSLLSPGGLAGDGYTF